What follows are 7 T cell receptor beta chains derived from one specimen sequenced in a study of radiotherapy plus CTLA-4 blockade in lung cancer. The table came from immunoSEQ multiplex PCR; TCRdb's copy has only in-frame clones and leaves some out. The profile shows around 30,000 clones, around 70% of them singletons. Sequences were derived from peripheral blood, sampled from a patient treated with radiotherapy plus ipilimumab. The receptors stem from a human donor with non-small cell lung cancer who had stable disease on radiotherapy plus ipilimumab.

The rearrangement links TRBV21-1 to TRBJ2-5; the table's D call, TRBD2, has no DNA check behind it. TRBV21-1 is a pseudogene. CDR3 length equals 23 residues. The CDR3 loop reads CASSKTDTEGTSGRASGLETQYF. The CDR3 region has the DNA TGTGCCAGCAGCAAAACGGACACGGAGGGGACTAGCGGGAGGGCCTCGGGGTTGGAGACCCAGTACTTC.

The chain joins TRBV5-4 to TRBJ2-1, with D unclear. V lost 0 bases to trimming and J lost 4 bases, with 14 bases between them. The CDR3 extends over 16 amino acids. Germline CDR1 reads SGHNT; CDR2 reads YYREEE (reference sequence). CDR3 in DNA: TGTGCCAGCAGCTTGGGGCAGCGAGGACGGTACAATGAGCAGTTCTTC. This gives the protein CASSLGQRGRYNEQFF.

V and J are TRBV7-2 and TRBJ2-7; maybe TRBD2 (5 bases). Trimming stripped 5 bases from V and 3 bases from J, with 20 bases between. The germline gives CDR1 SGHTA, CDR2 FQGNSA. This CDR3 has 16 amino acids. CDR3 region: CASSPDMGVSDYEQYF. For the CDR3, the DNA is TGTGCCAGCAGCCCAGATATGGGTGTTAGCGACTACGAGCAGTACTTC.

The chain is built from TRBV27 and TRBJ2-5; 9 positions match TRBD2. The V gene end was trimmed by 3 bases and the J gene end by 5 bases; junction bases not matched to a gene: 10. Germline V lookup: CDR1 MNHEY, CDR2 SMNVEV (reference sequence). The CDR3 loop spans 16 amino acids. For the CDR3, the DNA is TGTGCCAGCAGTTTCCTTCTAGCGGGAAGGTTGGAGACCCAGTACTTC. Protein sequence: CASSFLLAGRLETQYF.

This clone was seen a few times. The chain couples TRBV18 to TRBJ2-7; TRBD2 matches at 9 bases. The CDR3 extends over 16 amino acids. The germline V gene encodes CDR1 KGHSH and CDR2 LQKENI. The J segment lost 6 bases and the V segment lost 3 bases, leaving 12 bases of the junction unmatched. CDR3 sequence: CASSPSGGRSIAEQYF. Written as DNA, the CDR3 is TGTGCCAGCTCACCCAGCGGGGGGCGAAGTATCGCCGAGCAGTACTTC. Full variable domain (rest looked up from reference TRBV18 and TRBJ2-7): NAGVMQNPRHLVRRRGQEARLRCSPMKGHSHVYWYRQLPEEGLKFMVYLQKENIIDESGMPKERFSAEFPKEGPSILRIQQVVRGDSAAYFCASSPSGGRSIAEQYFGPGTRLTVT.

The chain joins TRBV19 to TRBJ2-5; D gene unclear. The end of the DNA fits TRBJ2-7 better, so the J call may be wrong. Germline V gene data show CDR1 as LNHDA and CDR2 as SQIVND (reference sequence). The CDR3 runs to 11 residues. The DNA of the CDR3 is TGTGCCAGTATCGACGGCTACGAGCAGTACTTC. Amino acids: CASIDGYEQYF.

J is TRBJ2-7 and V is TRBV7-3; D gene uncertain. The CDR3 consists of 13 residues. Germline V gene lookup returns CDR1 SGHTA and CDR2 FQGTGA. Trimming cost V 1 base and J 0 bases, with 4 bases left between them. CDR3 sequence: CASSLSPSYEQYF. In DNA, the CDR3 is TGTGCCAGCAGCTTAAGTCCCTCCTACGAGCAGTACTTC. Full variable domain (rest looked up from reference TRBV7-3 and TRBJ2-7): GAGVSQTPSNKVTEKGKYVELRCDPISGHTALYWYRQSLGQGPEFLIYFQGTGAADDSGLPNDRFFAVRPEGSVSTLKIQRTERGDSAVYLCASSLSPSYEQYFGPGTRLTVT.